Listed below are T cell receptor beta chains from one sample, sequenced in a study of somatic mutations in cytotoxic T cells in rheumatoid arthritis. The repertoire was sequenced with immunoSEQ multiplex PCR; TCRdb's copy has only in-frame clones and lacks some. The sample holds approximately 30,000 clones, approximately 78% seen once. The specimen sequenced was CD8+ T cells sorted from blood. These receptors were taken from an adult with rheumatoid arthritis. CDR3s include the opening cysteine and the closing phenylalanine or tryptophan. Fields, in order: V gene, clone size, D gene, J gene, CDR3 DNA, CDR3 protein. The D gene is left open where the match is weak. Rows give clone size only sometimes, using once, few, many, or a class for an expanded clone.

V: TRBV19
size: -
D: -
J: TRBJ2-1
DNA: TGTGCCAGTAGTATAGAACCGGGAGTAGGATCCAATGAGCAGTTCTTC
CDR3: CASSIEPGVGSNEQFF

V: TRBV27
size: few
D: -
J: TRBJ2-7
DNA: TGTGCCAGCAGTAATATCAGGGGATACTACGAGCAGTACTTC
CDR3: CASSNIRGYYEQYF

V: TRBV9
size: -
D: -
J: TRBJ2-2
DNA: TGTGCCAGTACGAATCAAGGAGACACCGGGGAGCTGTTTTTT
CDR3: CASTNQGDTGELFF

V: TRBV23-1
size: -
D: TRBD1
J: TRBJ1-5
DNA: TGCGCCAGCAGTCAATCCCTTGACAGGGCCAATCAGCCCCAGCATTTT
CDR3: CASSQSLDRANQPQHF

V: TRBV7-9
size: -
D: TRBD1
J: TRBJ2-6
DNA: TGTGCCAGCAGGGGACAGGGGGCTTCTGGGGCCAACGTCCTGACTTTC
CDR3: CASRGQGASGANVLTF

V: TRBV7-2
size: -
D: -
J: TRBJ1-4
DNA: TGTGCCAGCAGCTTGGACAGACCTAATGAAAAACTGTTTTTT
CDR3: CASSLDRPNEKLFF

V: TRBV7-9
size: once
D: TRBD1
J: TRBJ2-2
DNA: TGTGCCAGCAGCTCGCCTGACAGGGAAGTTTCCACCGGGGAGCTGTTTTTT
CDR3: CASSSPDREVSTGELFF

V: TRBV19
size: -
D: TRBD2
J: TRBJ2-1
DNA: TGTGCCAGTAGTATGAGGAGCGGGGGGGCCAATGAGCAGTTCTTC
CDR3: CASSMRSGGANEQFF

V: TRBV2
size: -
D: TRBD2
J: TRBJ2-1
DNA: TGTGCCAGCACCACCCGACTAGCGGGTCCCAATGAGCAGTTCTTC
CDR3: CASTTRLAGPNEQFF

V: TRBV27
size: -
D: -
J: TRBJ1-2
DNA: TGTGCCAGCAGACGCCCTACCGGGCCTCCCGCCTTC
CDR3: CASRRPTGPPAF

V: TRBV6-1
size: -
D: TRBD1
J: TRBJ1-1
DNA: TGTGCCAGCAGTGAAGCGGAGGGACAGGGGGACACTGAAGCTTTCTTT
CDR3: CASSEAEGQGDTEAFF

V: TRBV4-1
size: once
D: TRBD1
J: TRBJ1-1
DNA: TGCGCCAGCAGCCAGACAGGGTTGGGCACTGAAGCTTTCTTT
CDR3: CASSQTGLGTEAFF

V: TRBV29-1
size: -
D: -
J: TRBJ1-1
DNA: TGCAGCGTTGAACTGGCTAACACTGAAGCTTTCTTT
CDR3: CSVELANTEAFF

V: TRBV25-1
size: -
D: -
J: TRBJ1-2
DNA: TGTGCCACCCAGCCGCGTGACGCGAACTATGGCTACACCTTC
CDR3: CATQPRDANYGYTF

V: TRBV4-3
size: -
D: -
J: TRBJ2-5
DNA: TGCGCCAGCAGCCAAGTCGGAGGAAGAGAGACCCAGTACTTC
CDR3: CASSQVGGRETQYF

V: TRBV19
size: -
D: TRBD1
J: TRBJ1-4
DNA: TGTGCCAGTTGGAACAGGGGAGAGAAACTGTTTTTT
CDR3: CASWNRGEKLFF

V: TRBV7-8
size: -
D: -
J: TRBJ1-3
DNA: TGTGCCAGCAGCTCCGGGACTGTTGACTCTGGAAACACCATATATTTT
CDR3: CASSSGTVDSGNTIYF

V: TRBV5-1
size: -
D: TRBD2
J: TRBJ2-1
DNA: TGCGCCACCGCGCTTGGGGGAGGGTACAATGAGCAGTTCTTC
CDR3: CATALGGGYNEQFF

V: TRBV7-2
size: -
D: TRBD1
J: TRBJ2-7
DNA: TGTGCCAGCAGCTTAGATAGAGGTGGGGGACAGGGGGCGCCTGAGCAGTACTTC
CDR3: CASSLDRGGGQGAPEQYF

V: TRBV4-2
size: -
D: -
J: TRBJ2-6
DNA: TGTGCCAGCAGCCAAGAACCGGGGTCTGGGGCCAACGTCCTGACTTTC
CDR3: CASSQEPGSGANVLTF

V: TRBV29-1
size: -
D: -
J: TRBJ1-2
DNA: TGCAGCGCCCTAACCACCGGTAATCACTATGGCTACACCTTC
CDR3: CSALTTGNHYGYTF

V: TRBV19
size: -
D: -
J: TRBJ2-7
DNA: TGTGCCAGTAGTATAGGGGGGGACTGGAGCTCCTACGAGCAGTACTTC
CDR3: CASSIGGDWSSYEQYF

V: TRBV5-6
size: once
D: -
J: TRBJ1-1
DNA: TGTGCCAGCAGCTTGACCGGACGGTCCCTTGGAGCTTTCTTT
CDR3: CASSLTGRSLGAFF

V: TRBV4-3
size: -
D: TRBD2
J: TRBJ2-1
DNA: TGCGCCAGCAGCCAAGAAATTGGCGGGGGGAGCTCCTACAATGAGCAGTTCTTC
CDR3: CASSQEIGGGSSYNEQFF

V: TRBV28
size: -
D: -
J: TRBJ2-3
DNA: TGTGCCAGCAGTTTAGGGGGGACAGAGAGGACAGATACGCAGTATTTT
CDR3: CASSLGGTERTDTQYF

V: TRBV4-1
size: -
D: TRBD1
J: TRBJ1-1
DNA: TGCGCCAGCAGCCGAACAGGGGGCGCGGACACTGAAGCTTTCTTT
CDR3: CASSRTGGADTEAFF

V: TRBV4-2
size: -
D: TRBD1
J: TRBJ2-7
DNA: TGTGCCAGCAGCCAAGAGAGGGGGAAGGGGGCCCACGAGCAGTACTTC
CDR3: CASSQERGKGAHEQYF

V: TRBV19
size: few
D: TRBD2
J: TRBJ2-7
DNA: TGTGCCAGTAGTAGCAGACTAGCGGGGGGCACCTACGAGCAGTACTTC
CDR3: CASSSRLAGGTYEQYF

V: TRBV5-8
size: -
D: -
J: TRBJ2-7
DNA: TGTGCCAGCAGCCCCTACAGGGCCCACGAGCAGTACTTC
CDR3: CASSPYRAHEQYF

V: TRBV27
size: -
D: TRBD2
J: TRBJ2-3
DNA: TGTGCCAGCAGTTTCTTACTAGCGGGAGGAGTCGATACGCAGTATTTT
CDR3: CASSFLLAGGVDTQYF

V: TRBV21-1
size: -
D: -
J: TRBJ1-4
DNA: TGTGCCAGCAGCAAAGGAGGCGGGGGGACTAATGAAAAACTGTTTTTT
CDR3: CASSKGGGGTNEKLFF

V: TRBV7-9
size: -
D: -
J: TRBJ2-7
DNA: TGTGCCAGCAGCCCCCGGGACAAACCCTACGAGCAGTACTTC
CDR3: CASSPRDKPYEQYF

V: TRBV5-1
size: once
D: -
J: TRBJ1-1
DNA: TGCGCCAGCAGCTTGGAGGGAGGATCCACTGAAGCTTTCTTT
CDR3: CASSLEGGSTEAFF

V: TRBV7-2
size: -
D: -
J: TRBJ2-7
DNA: TGTGCCAGCAGCTTAGAACCCCTGTGGGCTAGCCGAAAAATCTACGAGCAGTACTTC
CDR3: CASSLEPLWASRKIYEQYF

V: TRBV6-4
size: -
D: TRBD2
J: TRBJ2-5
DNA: TGTGCCAGCAGTGAAACAGGGACTAGCGGCCAAGAGACCCAGTACTTC
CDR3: CASSETGTSGQETQYF

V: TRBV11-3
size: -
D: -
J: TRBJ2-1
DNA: TGTGCCAGCAGTTCAGACTACAATGAGCAGTTCTTC
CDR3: CASSSDYNEQFF

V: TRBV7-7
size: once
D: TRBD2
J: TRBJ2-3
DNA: TGTGCTAGCAGCTCCGGTGGGGGAGGGGCCGATACGCAGTATTTT
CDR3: CASSSGGGGADTQYF

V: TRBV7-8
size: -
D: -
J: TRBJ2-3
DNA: TGTGCCAGCAGCTTATACAGTAGGAGCGCAGATACGCAGTATTTT
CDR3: CASSLYSRSADTQYF

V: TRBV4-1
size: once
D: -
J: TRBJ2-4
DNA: TGCGCCAGCAGCCCCGGCACAGTCATAGCCAAAAACATTCAGTACTTC
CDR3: CASSPGTVIAKNIQYF

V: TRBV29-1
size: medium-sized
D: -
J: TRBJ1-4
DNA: TGCAGCGTTGAGCAGGGTGTAGGAAAACTGTTTTTT
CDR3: CSVEQGVGKLFF

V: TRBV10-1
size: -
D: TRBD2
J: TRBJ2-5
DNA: TGCGCCAGCAGTGACGGCGGGAGAGAGACCCAGTACTTC
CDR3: CASSDGGRETQYF

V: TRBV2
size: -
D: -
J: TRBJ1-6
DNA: TGTGCCAGCGGGGGGCTAAATTCACCCCTCCACTTT
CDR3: CASGGLNSPLHF

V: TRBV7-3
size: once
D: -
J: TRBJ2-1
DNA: TGTGCCAGCAGCTTAACTCCGGGACTTCACTACAATGAGCAGTTCTTC
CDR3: CASSLTPGLHYNEQFF